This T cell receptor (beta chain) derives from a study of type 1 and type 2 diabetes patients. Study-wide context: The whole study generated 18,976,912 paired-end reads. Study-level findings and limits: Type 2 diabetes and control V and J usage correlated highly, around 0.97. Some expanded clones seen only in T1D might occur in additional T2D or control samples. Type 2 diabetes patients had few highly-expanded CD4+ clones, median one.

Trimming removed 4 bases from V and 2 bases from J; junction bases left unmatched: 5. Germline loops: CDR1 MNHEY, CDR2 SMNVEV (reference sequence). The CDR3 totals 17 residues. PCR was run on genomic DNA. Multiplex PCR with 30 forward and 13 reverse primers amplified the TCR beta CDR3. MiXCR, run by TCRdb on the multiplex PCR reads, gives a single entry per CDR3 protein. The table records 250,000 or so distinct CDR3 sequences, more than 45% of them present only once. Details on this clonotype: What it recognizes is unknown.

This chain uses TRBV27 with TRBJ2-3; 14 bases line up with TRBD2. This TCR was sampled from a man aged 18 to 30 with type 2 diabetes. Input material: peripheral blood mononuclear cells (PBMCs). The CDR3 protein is CASSSGLAGDITDTQYF. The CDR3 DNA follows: TGTGCCAGCAGTTCGGGACTAGCGGGAGATATCACAGATACGCAGTATTTT.